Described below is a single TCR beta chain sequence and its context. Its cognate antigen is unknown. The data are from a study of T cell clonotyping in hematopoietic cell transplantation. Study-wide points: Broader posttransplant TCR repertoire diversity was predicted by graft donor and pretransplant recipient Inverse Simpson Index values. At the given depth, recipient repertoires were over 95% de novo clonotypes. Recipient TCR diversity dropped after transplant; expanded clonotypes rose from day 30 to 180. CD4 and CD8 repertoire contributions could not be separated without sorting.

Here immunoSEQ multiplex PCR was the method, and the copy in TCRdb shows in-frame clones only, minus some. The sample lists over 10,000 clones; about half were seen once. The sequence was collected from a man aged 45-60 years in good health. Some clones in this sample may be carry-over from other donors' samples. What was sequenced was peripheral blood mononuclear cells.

The CDR3 region is CASSHRQSVSYEQYF. The CDR3 coding sequence is TGTGCCAGCAGTCACAGACAGTCTGTCTCCTACGAGCAGTACTTC. The chain joins TRBV6-5 to TRBJ2-7, with D perhaps matching TRBD1 (5 bases). The CDR3 is 15 residues long. From germline, CDR1 is MNHEY and CDR2 SVGAGI. Between the trimmed V and J ends, which lost 5 bases and 0 bases, there was a span of 14 bases.